This TCR beta chain was identified during a study of T-cell reconstitution after alpha-beta-depleted transplantation in children. It was with unique molecular identifiers that the TCRbeta library was prepared. TCRdb used MiXCR to reprocess the PCR reads, holding one entry per CDR3 protein. The repertoire holds about 980,000 distinct CDR3 sequences, with about 29% as singletons. The CDR3 runs 15 residues. Trimming took off 6 bases at V and 0 bases at J, with 15 bases between the two ends. The rearrangement joins TRBV12-3 or TRBV12-4 to TRBJ2-7; maybe TRBD1 (5 bases). The sequence was collected from a boy under two years old who had a stem cell transplant for SCID, so the T cells may come from the graft donor. Sequenced material: PBMCs, mostly from graft donor cells, taken 360 days after TCRalphabeta/CD19-depleted stem cell transplant. The CDR3 spells CASSPDSVSSYEQYF. In DNA form, the CDR3 reads TGTGCCAGCAGCCCTGACAGCGTTAGCTCCTACGAGCAGTACTTC.